This T cell receptor beta chain was captured by sequencing in a study of cytomegalovirus exposure and HLA in healthy donors. Looking at the study overall: The study's early data release held about 85 million unique TCRs from HLA-typed donors.

A word on this clone: Its antigen is still unknown.

The study's findings and limits: In a later analysis, approximately 18,000 TCR beta sequences were associated with HLA alleles at 0.05 false discovery rate. Later analysis revealed greater clonal expansion in HLA-associated TCR beta chains than in equally common others.

PCR primers comprised 60 Vbeta and 13 Jbeta primers. Assay used: immunoSEQ multiplex PCR; TCRdb lists only in-frame clones, some missing. The table has 150,000 to 200,000 clones, 60% to 80% seen once. The germline CDR1 and CDR2 sequences are SGHRS and YFSETQ. The CDR3 sequence is 16 residues long. The germline V and J ends were trimmed by 0 bases and 3 bases, with 16 bases remaining between them. The sequence was obtained from a woman aged 45-65 years in good health and CMV-seropositive. V and J are TRBV5-1 and TRBJ2-7; no reliable D call. Sequencing was performed on PBMCs. This CDR3 reads CASSLVGRPTNYEQYF. As DNA, the CDR3 is TGCGCCAGCAGCTTGGTCGGCAGGCCAACAAACTACGAGCAGTACTTC.